This T cell receptor beta chain was observed in a study of shared clonotypes between healthy human individuals. Positive CCR7 selection of CD45RO-negative cells yielded the naive CD8 cells, and terminally differentiated effector memory CD45RA+ cells were excluded. Sequencing was performed with immunoSEQ multiplex PCR; in TCRdb, only in-frame clones are kept and a portion is missing. The sample has roughly 2.1 million clones; roughly 91% are singletons. The material sequenced was naive CD8+ T cells from PBMCs. The source is a man aged 18 to 29 in good health. Some clones in this sample may be carry-over from other donors' samples.

CDR3 sequence: CASRQNQNTGELFF. CDR3 DNA sequence: TGTGCCAGCAGGCAAAATCAAAACACCGGGGAGCTGTTTTTT. The genes are TRBV27 and TRBJ2-2; unclear D gene. The ends were cut back, 6 bases at V and 2 bases at J, with 10 bases in the middle. The CDR3 runs to 14 residues. CDR1 and CDR2 (germline): MNHEY, SMNVEV (reference sequence).